The next 26 T cell receptor beta chains were all read from a single sample in a study of blood T cell repertoires in COVID-19. The method was immunoSEQ multiplex PCR; TCRdb's version includes in-frame clones alone and lacks a portion of them. The sample includes about 200,000 clones, about 85% of them seen just once. The sample comprised peripheral blood. These receptors were obtained from a man aged 40-55 years with acute or convalescent COVID-19.

The chain uses TRBV27 and TRBJ1-1, with 7 bases lining up with TRBD1. This CDR3 is 12 amino acids long. Looked up from germline, CDR1 is MNHEY and CDR2 is SMNVEV (reference sequence). The J segment lost 6 bases and the V segment lost 5 bases, leaving 3 bases of the junction unmatched. CDR3: CASSPTGAEAFF. The CDR3 DNA follows: TGTGCCAGCAGTCCTACAGGGGCTGAAGCTTTCTTT.

This clone was picked up a small number of times. V usage is TRBV2 and J usage is TRBJ2-7, with D hard to call. The germline CDR1 and CDR2 sequences are SNHLY and FYNNEI. Trimming removed 4 bases from V and 4 bases from J, with 5 bases in between. This CDR3 region has 11 residues. CDR3 in amino acids: CASSVNYEQYF. The CDR3 nucleotides read TGTGCCAGCAGTGTTAATTACGAGCAGTACTTC.

V usage is TRBV7-9 and J usage is TRBJ1-5; D gene unclear. V was cut by 1 base and J by 4 bases, with 8 bases left in between. Germline values: CDR1 SEHNR, CDR2 FQNEAQ (reference sequence). This CDR3 contains 14 residues. Here the CDR3 DNA reads TGTGCCAGCAGCTTAGAAGCGGGGAATCAGCCCCAGCATTTT. The encoded protein is CASSLEAGNQPQHF.

The chain's CDR3 is CASSGPSGTRSYEQYF. For the CDR3, the DNA is TGTGCCAGCAGTGGACCCTCGGGGACTAGATCGTACGAGCAGTACTTC. The chain combines TRBV25-1 with TRBJ2-7; 8 nucleotides match TRBD2. The germline V gene encodes CDR1 MGHDK and CDR2 SYGVNS. This CDR3 comprises 16 residues. Trimming took 4 bases from V and 4 from J; bases not matched to a gene: 12.

The V gene is TRBV27, the J gene TRBJ2-7, with TRBD2 as a possible D gene (5 bases). Germline CDR1 is MNHEY and CDR2 is SMNVEV (reference sequence). Trimming cost V 2 bases and J 2 bases, with 13 bases left between them. The CDR3 spans 15 residues. The CDR3: CASSLKAGLTYEQYF. CDR3 nucleotides: TGTGCCAGCAGTTTAAAGGCCGGACTTACCTACGAGCAGTACTTC.

The V gene is TRBV19, the J gene TRBJ1-4; the D gene is possibly TRBD1 (6 bases). The CDR3 runs to 15 residues. The V gene's germline CDR1 is LNHDA and CDR2 SQIVND (reference sequence). V lost 4 bases, J lost 5 bases, and 14 bases lay in between. CDR3 loop: CASSKGSTGNEKLFF. Written as DNA, the CDR3 is TGTGCCAGTAGTAAAGGATCGACAGGAAATGAAAAACTGTTTTTT.

The chain combines TRBV19 with TRBJ2-5; weak D call: TRBD1 (6 bases). This CDR3 contains 14 residues. Trimming pared 4 bases from V and 3 bases from J, leaving 12 bases between. Germline lookup yields CDR1 LNHDA and CDR2 SQIVND (reference sequence). CDR3 loop: CASSTGAIEETQYF. CDR3 sequence (DNA): TGTGCCAGTAGTACAGGGGCTATCGAAGAGACCCAGTACTTC.

The chain is built from TRBV19 and TRBJ1-2; D ambiguous. V lost 8 bases and J lost 8, with 12 bases in between. Germline V gene data show CDR1 as LNHDA and CDR2 as SQIVND (reference sequence). CDR3 length equals 11 residues. The CDR3 loop reads CASQSTKGYTF. In DNA form, the CDR3 reads TGTGCCAGTCAGTCAACGAAAGGCTACACCTTC.

The chain has TRBV25-1 and TRBJ2-7; 8 bases line up with TRBD2. This CDR3 has 13 residues. Trimming took 5 bases from V and 5 from J; bases not matched to a gene: 5. CDR1 is MGHDK, CDR2 SYGVNS, per germline. The CDR3, as DNA: TGTGCCAGCAGTTCAGCGGGAGCCCACGAGCAGTACTTC. It specifies CASSSAGAHEQYF.

The V call is TRBV10-1, the J call TRBJ1-2; 9 bases fit TRBD1. Germline V lookup: CDR1 WNHNN, CDR2 SYGVQD (reference sequence). The J segment lost 3 bases and the V segment lost 5 bases, leaving 7 bases of the junction unmatched. The CDR3 is made up of 15 amino acids. CDR3 sequence: CASSPGTGNHYGYTF. The DNA of the CDR3 is TGCGCCAGCAGTCCCGGGACAGGGAACCACTATGGCTACACCTTC.

The chain has TRBV19 and TRBJ2-5; no definite D call. CDR1 is LNHDA and CDR2 is SQIVND in the germline V gene (reference sequence). The length of the CDR3 is 14 residues. Trimming took 3 bases from V and 1 from J, leaving 9 bases between them. CDR3 nucleotides: TGTGCCAGTAGTATTATGTCCCGCCAAGAGACCCAGTACTTC. Translating it yields CASSIMSRQETQYF.

This rearrangement joins TRBV27 to TRBJ2-2; 7 nucleotides line up with TRBD2. CDR3 length equals 18 residues. In germline, CDR1 is MNHEY, CDR2 SMNVEV (reference sequence). Unmatched junction bases numbered 14, after V lost 3 bases and J lost 4 bases. Here the CDR3 reads CASSLRGIRYFGTGELFF. CDR3 in DNA: TGTGCCAGCAGTTTGCGGGGGATCAGGTATTTTGGCACCGGGGAGCTGTTTTTT.

The chain combines TRBV5-1 with TRBJ2-7; 8 bases map to TRBD1. Germline CDR1 reads SGHRS; CDR2 reads YFSETQ. The length of the CDR3 is 15 residues. J lost 2 bases, V lost 4 bases, and 8 bases had no gene match. CDR3: CASSPRDRRPYEQYF. The CDR3 nucleotides are TGCGCCAGCAGCCCCCGGGACAGGAGACCCTACGAGCAGTACTTC.

The chain combines TRBV27 with TRBJ2-7, with D possibly matching TRBD1 (6 bases). Trimming cost V 5 bases and J 5 bases, with 19 bases left between them. Germline CDR1 and CDR2: MNHEY and SMNVEV (reference sequence). The CDR3 consists of 15 residues. DNA of the CDR3: TGTGCCAGCAGTGAACAAACCGGACAGTCCCACGAGCAGTACTTC. This sequence encodes CASSEQTGQSHEQYF.

The gene calls are TRBV18 and TRBJ1-5; perhaps TRBD1 as D (6 bases). CDR1 and CDR2 (germline): KGHSH, LQKENI. The CDR3 extends over 15 amino acids. V gave up 5 bases and J gave up 4 bases, with 15 bases separating them. CDR3: CASSGGHRSNQPQHF. The CDR3 DNA reads as TGTGCCAGCTCAGGGGGACATCGATCGAATCAGCCCCAGCATTTT. The full variable domain, in which reference TRBV18 and TRBJ1-5 provide the parts outside the CDR3, is NAGVMQNPRHLVRRRGQEARLRCSPMKGHSHVYWYRQLPEEGLKFMVYLQKENIIDESGMPKERFSAEFPKEGPSILRIQQVVRGDSAAYFCASSGGHRSNQPQHFGDGTRLSIL.

This clone was observed a single time. V usage is TRBV10-2 and J usage is TRBJ2-5, with D perhaps matching TRBD2 (6 bases). Trimming removed 4 bases from V and 2 bases from J, with 29 bases in between. Per the germline V gene, CDR1 is WSHSY and CDR2 is SAAADI. The CDR3 length is 20 residues. CDR3 sequence reads: CASSVPRRYGASGEQETQYF. Here the CDR3 DNA reads TGCGCCAGCAGTGTCCCTCGCCGATACGGGGCGTCGGGGGAACAAGAGACCCAGTACTTC.

The V call is TRBV18, the J call TRBJ2-1; a possible D gene is TRBD2 (5 bases). CDR1 is KGHSH, CDR2 LQKENI, per germline. This CDR3 has 15 residues. The V end was cut by 8 bases, the J end by 0 bases, with 14 bases between. The CDR3 is CASRSRGSSYNEQFF. Written as DNA, the CDR3 is TGTGCCAGCAGAAGTCGGGGAAGCTCCTACAATGAGCAGTTCTTC.

This chain uses TRBV11-3 with TRBJ1-1; D call uncertain. Germline assignment: CDR1 SGHNT and CDR2 YENEEA. This CDR3 has 13 residues. V was clipped by 1 base and J by 5 bases, with 8 bases between them. The CDR3 DNA follows: TGTGCCAGCAGCTTAGGAGCTGGTACTGAAGCTTTCTTT. Translation: CASSLGAGTEAFF.

This clone showed up just a few times. The chain combines TRBV2 with TRBJ2-7; 14 nucleotides line up with TRBD2. The germline V gene has CDR1 SNHLY and CDR2 FYNNEI. The junction had 6 bases not matched to a gene; V was cut back by 6 bases and J by 5 bases. The CDR3 runs to 15 residues. The CDR3 reads CASRFGTSGSDEQYF. The CDR3, as DNA: TGTGCCAGCAGATTCGGGACTAGCGGGAGCGACGAGCAGTACTTC.

The chain recombines TRBV24-1 with TRBJ2-7, with 9 bases lining up with TRBD1. V shed 3 bases, J shed 7 bases, and the junction held 6 bases outside the gene matches. CDR1 and CDR2 (germline): KGHDR, SFDVKD. CDR3 length equals 14 residues. CDR3 sequence (DNA): TGTGCCACCAGTGATCCCGGGACAGGGTTTGAGCAGTACTTC. Its translation: CATSDPGTGFEQYF.

The chain is built from TRBV5-4 and TRBJ2-7, with 8 bases aligning to TRBD1. Germline trimming cut 4 bases from V and 7 bases from J; bases unmatched to any gene: 10. This CDR3 is 14 amino acids long. The V gene's germline CDR1 is SGHNT and CDR2 YYREEE (reference sequence). The CDR3 coding sequence is TGTGCCAGCAGCCATTGGACAGGGCCTCGGGAGCAGTACTTC. Its translation: CASSHWTGPREQYF.

The chain is built from TRBV7-8 and TRBJ2-3; 7 bases match TRBD1. V lost 4 bases to trimming and J lost 8 bases; unmatched junction nucleotides: 6. Germline CDR1 and CDR2: SGHVS and FQNEAQ. The CDR3 totals 13 residues. CDR3 region: CASSSTGKSTQYF. The DNA for the CDR3 is TGTGCCAGCAGCTCGACAGGGAAGAGTACGCAGTATTTT.

The gene calls are TRBV7-3 and TRBJ2-1; D possibly corresponds to TRBD2 (7 bases). Trimming took 5 bases from V and 4 from J, leaving 18 bases between them. This CDR3 contains 16 residues. The germline V gene encodes CDR1 SGHTA and CDR2 FQGTGA. CDR3 loop: CASSPTRGGGYNEQFF. For the CDR3, the DNA is TGTGCCAGCAGCCCCACCCGGGGAGGGGGTTACAATGAGCAGTTCTTC.

The V gene is TRBV18, the J gene TRBJ2-1; 8 nucleotides line up with TRBD1. The V segment lost 6 bases and the J segment 6 bases; nucleotides outside the gene matches: 16. In germline, CDR1 is KGHSH, CDR2 LQKENI. The CDR3 totals 17 residues. DNA for the CDR3: TGTGCCAGCTCTTCCAGGGGGCATTATCGTATGGGCAATGAGCAGTTCTTC. Its protein is CASSSRGHYRMGNEQFF.

The rearrangement uses TRBV7-2 and TRBJ2-7; TRBD2 matches at 13 bases. The CDR3 has 15 residues. The J segment lost 6 bases and the V segment lost 2 bases, leaving 4 bases of the junction unmatched. Germline loops: CDR1 SGHTA, CDR2 FQGNSA. CDR3 residues: CASSLRTSGSSEQYF. CDR3 nucleotides: TGTGCCAGCAGCTTAAGGACTAGCGGGAGTTCCGAGCAGTACTTC.

This sequence joins TRBV5-1 and TRBJ2-3; D perhaps matches TRBD2 (7 bases). With 0 bases removed from V and 6 bases from J, the gap between germline ends came to 11 bases. This CDR3 has 14 amino acids. The germline gives CDR1 SGHRS, CDR2 YFSETQ. Here the CDR3 DNA reads TGCGCCAGCAGCTTGGCGGGGGGCTGGGATACGCAGTATTTT. Translated: CASSLAGGWDTQYF.